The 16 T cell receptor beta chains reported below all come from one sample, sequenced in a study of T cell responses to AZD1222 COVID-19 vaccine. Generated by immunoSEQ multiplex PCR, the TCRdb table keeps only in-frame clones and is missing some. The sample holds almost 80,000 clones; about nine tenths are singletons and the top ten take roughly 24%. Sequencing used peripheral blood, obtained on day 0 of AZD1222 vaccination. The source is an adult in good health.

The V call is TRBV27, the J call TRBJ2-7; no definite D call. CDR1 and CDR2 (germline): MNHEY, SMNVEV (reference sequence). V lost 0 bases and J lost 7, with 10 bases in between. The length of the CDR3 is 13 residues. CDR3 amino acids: CASSLSSSTEQYF. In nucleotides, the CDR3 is TGTGCCAGCAGTTTATCGAGCAGCACAGAGCAGTACTTC.

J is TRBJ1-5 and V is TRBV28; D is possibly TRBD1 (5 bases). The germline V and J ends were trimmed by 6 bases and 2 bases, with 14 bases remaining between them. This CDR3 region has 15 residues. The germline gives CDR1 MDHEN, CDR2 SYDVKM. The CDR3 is CASSGGGTGNQPQHF. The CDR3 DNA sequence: TGTGCCAGCAGCGGGGGGGGTACGGGCAATCAGCCCCAGCATTTT.

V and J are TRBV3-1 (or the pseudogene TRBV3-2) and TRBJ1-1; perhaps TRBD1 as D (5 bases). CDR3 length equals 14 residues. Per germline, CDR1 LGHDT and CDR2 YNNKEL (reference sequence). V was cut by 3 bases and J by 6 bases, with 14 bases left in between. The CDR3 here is CASSHGTPGPEAFF. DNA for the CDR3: TGTGCCAGCAGCCACGGGACTCCGGGACCTGAAGCTTTCTTT.

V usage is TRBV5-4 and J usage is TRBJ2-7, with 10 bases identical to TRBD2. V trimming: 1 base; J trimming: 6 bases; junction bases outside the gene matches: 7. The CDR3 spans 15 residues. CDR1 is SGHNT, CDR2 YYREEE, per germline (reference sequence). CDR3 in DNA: TGTGCCAGCAGCTTGAGGCTAGCGGGAGAGGGCGAGCAGTACTTC. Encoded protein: CASSLRLAGEGEQYF.

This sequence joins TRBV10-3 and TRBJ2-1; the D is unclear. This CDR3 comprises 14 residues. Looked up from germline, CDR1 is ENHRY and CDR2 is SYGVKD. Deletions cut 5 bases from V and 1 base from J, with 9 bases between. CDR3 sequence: CAISTAPSYNEQFF. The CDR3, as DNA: TGTGCCATCAGTACAGCTCCGTCCTACAATGAGCAGTTCTTC.

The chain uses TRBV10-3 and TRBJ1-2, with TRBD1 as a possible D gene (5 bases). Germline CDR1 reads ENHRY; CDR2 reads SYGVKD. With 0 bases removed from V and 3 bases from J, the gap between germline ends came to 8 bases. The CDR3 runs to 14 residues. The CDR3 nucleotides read TGTGCCATCAGTGAGTCTGGCAGGGACTATGGCTACACCTTC. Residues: CAISESGRDYGYTF.

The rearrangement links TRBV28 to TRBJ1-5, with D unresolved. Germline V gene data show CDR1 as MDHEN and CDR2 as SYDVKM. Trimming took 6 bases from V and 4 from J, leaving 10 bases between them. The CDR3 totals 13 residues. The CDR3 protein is CASRVRVNQPQHF. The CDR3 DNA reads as TGTGCCAGCAGGGTTAGGGTGAATCAGCCCCAGCATTTT. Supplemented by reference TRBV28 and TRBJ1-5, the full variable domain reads DVKVTQSSRYLVKRTGEKVFLECVQDMDHENMFWYRQDPGLGLRLIYFSYDVKMKEKGDIPEGYSVSREKKERFSLILESASTNQTSMYLCASRVRVNQPQHFGDGTRLSIL.

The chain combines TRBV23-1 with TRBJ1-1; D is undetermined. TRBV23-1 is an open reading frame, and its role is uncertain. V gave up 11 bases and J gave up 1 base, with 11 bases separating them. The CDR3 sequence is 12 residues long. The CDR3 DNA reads TGCGCCGGACGTAGTTCGAACACTGAAGCTTTCTTT. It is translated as CAGRSSNTEAFF.

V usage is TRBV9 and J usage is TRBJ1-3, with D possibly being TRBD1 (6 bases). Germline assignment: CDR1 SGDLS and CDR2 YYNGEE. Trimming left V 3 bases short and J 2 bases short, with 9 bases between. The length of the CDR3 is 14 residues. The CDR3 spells CASSGNRAGNTIYF. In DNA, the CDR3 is TGTGCCAGCAGCGGGAACAGGGCTGGAAACACCATATATTTT.

DNA of the CDR3: TGTGCCAGCAGCTTAGGCAGGGTGAACACTGAAGCTTTCTTT. Translation gives CASSLGRVNTEAFF. J is TRBJ1-1 and V is TRBV7-2; possible D gene TRBD1, 5 bases. Trimming left V 1 base short and J 0 bases short, with 6 bases between. There are 14 residues in the CDR3. Germline V CDR1 and CDR2: SGHTA, FQGNSA.

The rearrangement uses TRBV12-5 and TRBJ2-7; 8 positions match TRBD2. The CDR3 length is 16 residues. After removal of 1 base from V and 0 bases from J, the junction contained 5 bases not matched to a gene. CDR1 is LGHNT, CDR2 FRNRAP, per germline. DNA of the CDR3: TGTGCTAGTGGTTTGGGGCTAGCGGGCAGCTCCTACGAGCAGTACTTC. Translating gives CASGLGLAGSSYEQYF.

As DNA, the CDR3 is TGTGCCATCAGTGAGTCCAGAGGTGAGAAACTGTTTTTT. Translating gives CAISESRGEKLFF. The chain recombines TRBV10-3 with TRBJ1-4; D call uncertain. The CDR3 sequence is 13 residues long. V was clipped by 0 bases and J by 11 bases, with 10 bases between them. The germline CDR1 and CDR2 sequences are ENHRY and SYGVKD.

The CDR3 region has the DNA TGTGCCAGCAGCCAGTCAGATACGCAGTATTTT. Amino acids: CASSQSDTQYF. V usage is TRBV6-2 or TRBV6-3 and J usage is TRBJ2-3; D not certain. The CDR3 runs 11 residues. Germline CDR1 reads MNHEY; CDR2 reads SVGEGT. The ends were cut back, 6 bases at V and 4 bases at J, with 5 bases in the middle.

The CDR3 reads CASSESMGKQFF. The CDR3 DNA sequence: TGTGCCAGCAGTGAATCGATGGGGAAGCAGTTCTTC. The V call is TRBV2, the J call TRBJ2-1; no reliable D call. Trimming took 2 bases from V and 11 from J, leaving 10 bases between them. This CDR3 spans 12 amino acids. CDR1 and CDR2 from the germline V gene are SNHLY and FYNNEI.

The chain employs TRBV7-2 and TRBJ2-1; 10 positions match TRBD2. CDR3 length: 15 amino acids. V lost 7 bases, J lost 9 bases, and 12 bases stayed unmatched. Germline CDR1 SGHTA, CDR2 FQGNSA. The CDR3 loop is CASTLLGAGGVEQFF. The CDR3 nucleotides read TGTGCCAGCACTTTGCTAGGAGCGGGAGGGGTTGAGCAGTTCTTC.

This chain's CDR3 is CASSLDPQARNEQFF. The CDR3 nucleotides read TGTGCCAGCAGCTTAGATCCGCAGGCTCGAAATGAGCAGTTCTTC. This chain connects TRBV11-3 to TRBJ2-1; no definite D call. Trimming took off 0 bases at V and 7 bases at J, with 13 bases between the two ends. Germline lookup yields CDR1 SGHNT and CDR2 YENEEA. The CDR3 has 15 amino acids.